This record looks at one TCR beta chain sequence and its context. Its antigen is not identified. This sample is part of a study of cytomegalovirus exposure and HLA in healthy donors. Study-wide points: The classifier, whose performance was assessed in both the original and validation cohorts, reportedly diagnosed cytomegalovirus status with high specificity and sensitivity. Despite most TCR sequences being rare, some public TCRs occurred in many donors. Later genetic work tied a missense DCLRE1C variant to beta-chain V and J trimming. Earlier analysis looked at TCR beta V segments, and most were productive about 87% or about 30% of the time.

The germline V gene encodes CDR1 SEHNR and CDR2 FQNEAQ (reference sequence). This CDR3 is built from 13 residues. Trimming stripped 3 bases from V and 3 bases from J, with 9 bases between. The PCR ran on 60 Vbeta and 13 Jbeta primers. Clones were read by immunoSEQ multiplex PCR, and TCRdb kept only the in-frame ones, dropping some. The table shows about 160,000 clones, with around 81% occurring only once. This rearrangement joins TRBV7-9 to TRBJ2-7; D perhaps matches TRBD1 (6 bases). The sequenced sample consisted of PBMCs. The origin of this receptor is a woman in her 40s in good health and CMV-seronegative. CDR3 amino acids: CASSLSRGYEQYF. DNA of the CDR3: TGTGCCAGCAGCTTGAGCAGGGGCTACGAGCAGTACTTC.